This record concerns one TCR beta chain sequence. The specificity of this receptor is unknown. It has no much larger one-base neighbor in the sample; base qualities were not kept. The CDR3 regions of human TCRbeta chains were analyzed by immunosequencing. Per the original workflow: TCRs in the repertoires were matched against a reference library of SARS-CoV-2-specific TCRs that had been generated with the MIRA antigen-specificity platform. Breadth was defined as the fraction of unique TCRs that were SARS-CoV-2-associated, and depth was defined as the fraction of total T cells that were SARS-CoV-2-associated. Using the MIRA data, each spike-specific TCR was assigned both to the spike region to which the TCR was reactive and to a CD4 or CD8 class. Log10-transformed breadth and depth values were compared by one-way ANOVA with Sidak's multiple comparisons tests. The table comes from immuneACCESS by way of TCRdb, which keeps in-frame sequences with V and J called. Part of the clones is missing from these tables; in studies checked, under half for an unresolved V gene and the rest for unknown reasons. The V and J calls and the clone size are those of that table, but D and trimming were determined from the DNA. The sample table holds around 130,000 clones, of which 70% to 90% were seen once. About 3% of the sample is taken by the ten largest.

The time point label for this specimen denotes: baseline before first vaccination. Vaccinee samples were obtained from the UK trials COV001 and COV002, which included a single-blind randomized controlled phase 2/3 trial of AZD1222 (ChAdOx1 nCoV-19) in healthy adults. For TCRbeta chain sequencing, PBMC samples were collected from trial participants at day 0 and at day 28 after the second dose. The entry originates in a study of T cell responses to AZD1222 COVID-19 vaccine (dated by TCRdb to the early 2020s). Study-level background: AZD1222 recipients with second doses at about 4 weeks or about 12 weeks were pooled, because spike-specific TCR depth and breadth did not differ between schedules. TCR sequencing covered about 230 trial participants: nearly 210 given two doses of AZD1222 and 26 given two doses of MenACWY control vaccine. Enrollment into the trials was organized by age into subgroups of 18-55, 56-69 and 70-plus years, and those subgroups contained approximately 160, 26 and 62 TCR-sequenced participants, respectively.

What the study reported, not specific to this receptor: The whole spike protein was spanned by vaccine-associated CD4 TCRs, and dominant responses were seen in regions 160-218 and 743-854. Conclusions about previously exposed vaccinees were limited because only a handful of AZD1222 recipients were SARS-CoV-2 seropositive at baseline. Spike-specific TCR breadth and depth rose significantly after two AZD1222 doses compared with day 0 and with MenACWY recipients. In the small 56-69-year group, the increase in depth fell short of significance, most likely because of low power. Epitopes outside the regions mutated in the B.1.351 and B.1.1.7 variants were reportedly recognized by nearly half of the unique spike-specific TCRs. Most participants were white British and females outnumbered males, and the authors suggested that clonal diversity may have been underestimated. Because no samples from the day 14 peak response were available, repertoires could be characterized only after the peak T cell response.

Taken from cysteine to phenylalanine, the CDR3 has 17 residues. The entry retains the CDR3 DNA only, 51 bases that are in frame from base 1. V lost 12 bases and J lost 0 bases; the stretch between them is 25 bases long. From the germline V gene, CDR1 is KGHDR and CDR2 is SFDVKD. The chain is encoded by TRBV24-1 joined to TRBJ2-5, with no reliable assignment of the D segment. The sequences come from peripheral blood, collected on day 0 of AZD1222 vaccination. This receptor was identified in an adult in good health. The CDR3: CASPPVCPAKYQETQYF. The sequenced DNA: TGTGCCTCCCCCCCGGTATGTCCAGCTAAATACCAAGAGACCCAGTACTTC.